Presented here are 18 T cell receptor beta chains from one specimen sequenced in a study of shared clonotypes between healthy human individuals. TCRdb's table, derived via immunoSEQ multiplex PCR, lists solely in-frame clones and lacks some. Of under 1,100,000 clones listed, 75% to 85% are singletons. The sequenced sample was memory CD4+ T cells from PBMCs. The subset here: CD45RA-negative fraction. Receptor source: a man aged 18 to 30 in good health. Some clones in this sample may be carry-over from other donors' samples.

The rearrangement uses TRBV5-1 and TRBJ2-3; a weak D match, TRBD1 (5 bases). Looked up from germline, CDR1 is SGHRS and CDR2 is YFSETQ. There are 16 residues in the CDR3. The germline V and J ends were trimmed by 0 bases and 0 bases, with 11 bases remaining between them. CDR3 region: CASSLGSQASTDTQYF. CDR3 coding DNA: TGCGCCAGCAGCTTGGGGTCACAGGCCAGCACAGATACGCAGTATTTT.

The chain links TRBV28 to TRBJ2-2; 8 positions agree with TRBD2. V dropped 6 bases and J dropped 8; count of bases not matched to a gene: 17. The germline CDR1 and CDR2 sequences are MDHEN and SYDVKM. The CDR3 is 17 residues long. The CDR3 is CASRLKALAVDLGELFF. The CDR3, as DNA: TGTGCCAGCAGACTAAAGGCACTAGCGGTAGATCTTGGGGAGCTGTTTTTT.

The chain uses TRBV10-3 and TRBJ2-3; 10 nucleotides match TRBD2. The germline V gene has CDR1 ENHRY and CDR2 SYGVKD. This CDR3 region has 14 residues. J lost 1 base, V lost 11 bases, and 6 bases had no gene match. DNA of the CDR3: TGTGCCGCCGCGACTAGCGGGCGCACAGATACGCAGTATTTT. Protein product: CAAATSGRTDTQYF.

This sequence joins TRBV9 and TRBJ2-7, with TRBD1 matching 9 bases. CDR1 and CDR2 (germline): SGDLS, YYNGEE. The CDR3 has 15 amino acids. With V trimmed by 4 bases and J by 6 bases, 11 bases remained unmatched. The CDR3 bases are TGTGCCAGCAGCCTCAAGGTGGGGACAGGGTCCGAGCAGTACTTC. Translating it yields CASSLKVGTGSEQYF.

For this clone: The sample holds other DNA sequences that translate to the same CDR3. This chain links TRBV9 with TRBJ2-7; TRBD2 matches 10 bases. This CDR3 has 15 residues. CDR1 is SGDLS, CDR2 YYNGEE, per germline. With 0 bases clipped from V and 2 bases from J, the junction kept 2 bases outside the gene matches. CDR3 DNA: TGTGCCAGCAGCGTAGGGACTAGCGGCACCTACGAGCAGTACTTC. Its translation: CASSVGTSGTYEQYF. The complete variable domain, with remaining parts taken from reference TRBV9 and TRBJ2-7, reads DSGVTQTPKHLITATGQRVTLRCSPRSGDLSVYWYQQSLDQGLQFLIQYYNGEERAKGNILERFSAQQFPDLHSELNLSSLELGDSALYFCASSVGTSGTYEQYFGPGTRLTVT.

This clone came up a few times. This chain links TRBV18 with TRBJ1-2, with a possible D match to TRBD1 (6 bases). CDR1 and CDR2 from the germline V gene are KGHSH and LQKENI. V was trimmed by 2 bases and J by 6 bases, leaving 13 bases between them. The length of the CDR3 is 14 residues. The chain's CDR3 is CASSPNTGADGYTF. The CDR3 DNA follows: TGTGCCAGCTCACCAAACACGGGGGCGGATGGCTACACCTTC.

This chain links TRBV7-9 with TRBJ1-5; 7 nucleotides match TRBD1. Germline V gene lookup returns CDR1 SEHNR and CDR2 FQNEAQ (reference sequence). V was clipped by 5 bases and J by 2 bases; unmatched bases: 9. The CDR3 length is 16 residues. As DNA, the CDR3 is TGTGCCAGCAGCCCCGCAGGGGGTAGGGGCAATCAGCCCCAGCATTTT. It encodes CASSPAGGRGNQPQHF.

For this clone: Other DNA sequences in the same sample also yield this CDR3. The V call is TRBV5-6, the J call TRBJ2-7; a possible D gene is TRBD1 (6 bases). This CDR3 has 15 amino acids. Trimming shortened V by 0 bases and J by 1 base, and 11 bases separated the two germline ends. Germline V gives CDR1 SGHDT, CDR2 YYEEEE. The CDR3 nucleotides read TGTGCCAGCAGCTTGGTGGGGGACACTTCCTACGAGCAGTACTTC. Its protein is CASSLVGDTSYEQYF. Complete variable domain (other parts from reference TRBV5-6 and TRBJ2-7): DAGVTQSPTHLIKTRGQQVTLRCSPKSGHDTVSWYQQALGQGPQFIFQYYEEEERQRGNFPDRFSGHQFPNYSSELNVNALLLGDSALYLCASSLVGDTSYEQYFGPGTRLTVT.

On this clone itself: At one of its ends the junction is not consistent with the germline gene, which may arise from a read error. The V call is TRBV7-8, the J call TRBJ1-2; D is perhaps TRBD1 (6 bases). The CDR3 is 14 residues long. Germline V lookup: CDR1 SGHVS, CDR2 FQNEAQ. The CDR3 nucleotides are TGTGCCAGCAGCTTAGGAGGGTCGAGTGGGGACACTTACTTC. Translation: CASSLGGSSGDTYF.

This chain connects TRBV10-1 to TRBJ2-5, with a tentative D call TRBD1 (6 bases). The germline CDR1 and CDR2 sequences are WNHNN and SYGVQD (reference sequence). V lost 6 bases to trimming and J lost 3 bases, with 17 bases between them. The CDR3 has 15 amino acids. The CDR3 region is CASSIPGHREETQYF. The CDR3 bases are TGCGCCAGCAGCATCCCGGGACACCGAGAAGAGACCCAGTACTTC.

The V and J genes are TRBV28 and TRBJ1-1; no firm D call. The CDR3 totals 16 residues. The germline V gene encodes CDR1 MDHEN and CDR2 SYDVKM. V was clipped by 4 bases and J by 0 bases, with 15 bases between them. CDR3 DNA: TGTGCCAGCAGTTCCTTCCCGGCCAGATTGAACACTGAAGCTTTCTTT. This codes for CASSSFPARLNTEAFF.

This chain links TRBV13 with TRBJ2-3; D is uncertain. Germline V CDR1 and CDR2: PRHDT, FYEKMQ (reference sequence). The CDR3 runs 14 residues. V gave up 1 base and J gave up 5 bases, with 10 bases separating them. The CDR3, as DNA: TGTGCCAGCAGCTTAGTAGCTGTGCAAGATACGCAGTATTTT. It is translated as CASSLVAVQDTQYF. Variable domain in full (rest from reference TRBV13 and TRBJ2-3): AAGVIQSPRHLIKEKRETATLKCYPIPRHDTVYWYQQGPGQDPQFLISFYEKMQSDKGSIPDRFSAQQFSDYHSELNMSSLELGDSALYFCASSLVAVQDTQYFGPGTRLTVL.

This clone was picked up one time. This likely came from a read error, as a far larger clone is one base away. Other DNA sequences in this specimen translate into the identical CDR3. V usage is TRBV5-6 and J usage is TRBJ1-1; 7 bases match TRBD1. CDR1 and CDR2 from the germline V gene are SGHDT and YYEEEE. Trimming cost V 8 bases and J 6 bases; bases outside gene matches: 13. This CDR3 is 14 amino acids long. The CDR3 nucleotides read TGTGCCAGTAGAAAATTCACAGGGGACCCTGAAGCTTTCTTT. Translating gives CASRKFTGDPEAFF.

The J gene is TRBJ1-2, the V gene TRBV15; no definite D call. Germline CDR1 is LNHNV and CDR2 is YYDKDF (reference sequence). The CDR3 consists of 15 residues. The V gene lost 0 bases and the J gene lost 0 bases, with 8 bases spanning the gap. The DNA of the CDR3 is TGTGCCACCAGCAGAGATCGCATCACTAACTATGGCTACACCTTC. Its translation: CATSRDRITNYGYTF.

The table lists this clone with a count of one. The chain carries TRBV9 and TRBJ2-1; TRBD2 aligns across 8 bases. Trimming cost V 3 bases and J 5 bases; bases outside gene matches: 7. The CDR3 consists of 15 residues. Germline V gene data show CDR1 as SGDLS and CDR2 as YYNGEE. CDR3 nucleotides: TGTGCCAGCAGCGCCCGGGTAGCGGGGAACAATGAGCAGTTCTTC. It specifies CASSARVAGNNEQFF.

This rearrangement joins TRBV30 to TRBJ1-3; D call uncertain. This CDR3 comprises 16 residues. V shed 0 bases and J shed 0 bases, with 12 bases lying between them. Germline CDR1 and CDR2: GTSNPN and SVGIG (reference sequence). As DNA, the CDR3 is TGTGCCTGGAGTGTCGAGGGCATTCTCTCTGGAAACACCATATATTTT. Its protein is CAWSVEGILSGNTIYF.

The genes are TRBV6-1 and TRBJ2-7, with TRBD2 as a possible D gene (6 bases). CDR3 length: 13 residues. Trimming removed 5 bases from V and 5 bases from J, with 13 bases in between. Germline-derived CDR1 and CDR2 are MNHNS and SASEGT. The CDR3 DNA is TGTGCCAGCAGTACGGGACTGCGTAACGAGCAGTACTTC. The encoded protein is CASSTGLRNEQYF.

The chain employs TRBV9 and TRBJ2-1; 9 bases are a match to TRBD2. V was clipped by 3 bases and J by 2 bases; unmatched bases: 3. Looked up from germline, CDR1 is SGDLS and CDR2 is YYNGEE. The CDR3 loop spans 15 amino acids. The CDR3 DNA reads as TGTGCCAGCAGCGGACGGACTAGCGCCTACAATGAGCAGTTCTTC. Translation: CASSGRTSAYNEQFF.